A selection of T cell receptor beta chains follows, all from one sample in a study of T cell responses to AZD1222 COVID-19 vaccine. Some clones are missing from TCRdb's copy, which holds only in-frame ones; the method was immunoSEQ multiplex PCR. The sample has about 120,000 clones; 86% are singletons. Here the sequenced sample was peripheral blood, taken 28 days after the second AZD1222 dose. These receptors were obtained from an adult who received the AZD1222 COVID-19 vaccine. Each CDR3 is given with its conserved first and last residue. Only some rows state a clone size, as once, few, many or a class for expanded clones.

V: TRBV18; J: TRBJ1-2; size: NA; CDR3: CASSPDRGNGYTF
V: TRBV7-2; J: TRBJ1-2; size: NA; CDR3: CASSSGVGYTF
V: TRBV18; J: TRBJ1-1; size: NA; CDR3: CASSERESGEAFF
V: TRBV3-1/TRBV3-2; J: TRBJ1-6; size: once; CDR3: CASSQDRFYSPLHF
V: TRBV27; J: TRBJ2-1; size: NA; CDR3: CASSFQRGPSNNEQFF
V: TRBV5-6; J: TRBJ1-6; size: NA; CDR3: CASSLRLMTGRGSPLHF
V: TRBV18; J: TRBJ1-1; size: NA; CDR3: CATKTGENTEAFF
V: TRBV7-2; J: TRBJ2-7; size: NA; CDR3: CASSSASGGSYEQYF
V: TRBV11-3; J: TRBJ2-5; size: NA; CDR3: CASSLWVGKETQYF
V: TRBV11-2; J: TRBJ2-1; size: once; CDR3: CASSLDRNEQFF
V: TRBV10-3; J: TRBJ1-6; size: few; CDR3: CAISPRQGAENSPLHF
V: TRBV30; J: TRBJ1-3; size: medium-sized; CDR3: CAWNTPDRVNTIYF
V: TRBV11-2; J: TRBJ2-3; size: NA; CDR3: CASSLERDTQYF
V: TRBV6-5; J: TRBJ2-7; size: few; CDR3: CASRPTVRKTGQYF
V: TRBV20-1; J: TRBJ1-5; size: NA; CDR3: CSANGQPQHF
V: TRBV11-3; J: TRBJ1-3; size: NA; CDR3: CASSLVSTGRSGNTIYF